This TCR beta chain came from a study of PD-L1 blockade in urothelial cancer. V gave up 0 bases and J gave up 2 bases, with 15 bases separating them. The V gene's germline CDR1 is GTSNPN and CDR2 SVGIG (reference sequence). The CDR3 extends over 16 amino acids. Assay used: immunoSEQ multiplex PCR; TCRdb lists only in-frame clones, some missing. The sample records some 67,000 clones, around nine tenths being singletons. This clone showed up just a few times. The source is a man aged 60-69 years with urothelial cancer. This specimen consisted of PBMCs, obtained around atezolizumab (anti-PD-L1) treatment. The chain has TRBV30 and TRBJ2-3; possible D gene TRBD1, 6 bases. In DNA, the CDR3 is TGTGCCTGGAGTGTACGAACGACAGGAGTCACAGATACGCAGTATTTT. Encoded protein: CAWSVRTTGVTDTQYF.